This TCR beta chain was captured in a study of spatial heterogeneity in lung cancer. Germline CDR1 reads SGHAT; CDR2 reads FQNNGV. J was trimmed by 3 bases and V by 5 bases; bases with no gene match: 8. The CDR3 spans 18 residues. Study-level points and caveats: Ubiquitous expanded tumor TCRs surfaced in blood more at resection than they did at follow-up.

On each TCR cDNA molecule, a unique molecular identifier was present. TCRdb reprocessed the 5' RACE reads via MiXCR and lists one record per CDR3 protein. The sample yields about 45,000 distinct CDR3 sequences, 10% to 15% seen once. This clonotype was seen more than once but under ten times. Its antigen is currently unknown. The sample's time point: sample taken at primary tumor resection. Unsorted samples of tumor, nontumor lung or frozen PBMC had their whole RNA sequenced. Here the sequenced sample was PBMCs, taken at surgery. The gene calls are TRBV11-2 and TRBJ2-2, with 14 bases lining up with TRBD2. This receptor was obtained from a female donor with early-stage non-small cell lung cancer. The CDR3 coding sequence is TGTGCCAGCAGCCTCGGACTAGCGGGGGGCCGTGACACCGGGGAGCTGTTTTTT. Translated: CASSLGLAGGRDTGELFF. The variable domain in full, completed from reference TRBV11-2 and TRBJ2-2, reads EAGVAQSPRYKIIEKRQSVAFWCNPISGHATLYWYQQILGQGPKLLIQFQNNGVVDDSQLPKDRFSAERLKGVDSTLKIQPAKLEDSAVYLCASSLGLAGGRDTGELFFGEGSRLTVL.